These T cell receptor beta chains were read from a single sample in a study of blood T cell repertoires in COVID-19. This table comes from immunoSEQ multiplex PCR, and its TCRdb copy is limited to in-frame clones, with some not included. Here the sample spans 180,000 or so clones, around 86% being singletons. The specimen was peripheral blood. The receptors shown here come from a man aged 55 to 69 with acute or convalescent COVID-19. CDR3s include the opening cysteine and the closing phenylalanine or tryptophan. Fields, in order: J gene, clone size, V gene, D gene, CDR3 protein, CDR3 DNA. The D gene is left open where the match is weak. Only part of the rows carry a size: once, few, many, or a class if the clone is expanded.

TRBJ1-4 | - | TRBV28 | - | CASKVEAEKLFF | TGTGCCAGCAAGGTGGAGGCGGAAAAACTGTTTTTT
TRBJ1-2 | - | TRBV13 | TRBD1 | CASSLGGATGGDGGYTF | TGTGCCAGCAGCTTAGGAGGGGCGACAGGGGGCGACGGTGGCTACACCTTC
TRBJ2-6 | - | TRBV5-1 | - | CASTGVLGANVLTF | TGCGCCAGCACAGGGGTCCTGGGGGCCAACGTCCTGACTTTC
TRBJ2-3 | - | TRBV5-1 | - | CASSLDRGTDTQYF | TGCGCCAGCAGCTTGGACAGGGGCACAGATACGCAGTATTTT
TRBJ2-5 | - | TRBV7-9 | - | CASSFQGGETQYF | TGTGCCAGCAGCTTCCAGGGCGGAGAGACCCAGTACTTC
TRBJ1-1 | once | TRBV28 | - | CASSLAQGGSAEAFF | TGTGCCAGCAGTTTGGCTCAAGGTGGGAGCGCTGAAGCTTTCTTT
TRBJ2-2 | - | TRBV28 | TRBD2 | CASSFSSGRVPGELFF | TGTGCCAGCAGTTTTTCTAGCGGGAGAGTACCCGGGGAGCTGTTTTTT
TRBJ2-4 | - | TRBV2 | - | CASRRGAMAKNIQYF | TGTGCCAGCCGACGGGGGGCTATGGCCAAAAACATTCAGTACTTC
TRBJ2-5 | - | TRBV7-2 | TRBD2 | CASRPAGVAETQYF | TGTGCCAGCAGACCAGCGGGAGTAGCGGAGACCCAGTACTTC
TRBJ2-3 | - | TRBV5-1 | TRBD2 | CASSSGLHTDTQYF | TGCGCCAGCAGCTCGGGACTACACACAGATACGCAGTATTTT
TRBJ1-1 | - | TRBV10-3 | - | CAISESGEGLNTEAFF | TGTGCCATCAGTGAGTCGGGTGAGGGATTGAACACTGAAGCTTTCTTT
TRBJ1-5 | - | TRBV6-2/TRBV6-3 | - | CASSYSKQAIQPQHF | TGTGCCAGCAGTTACTCGAAACAGGCAATTCAGCCCCAGCATTTT
TRBJ1-2 | once | TRBV27 | TRBD1 | CASSLSWTGGYGYTF | TGTGCCAGCAGTTTATCGTGGACAGGGGGGTATGGCTACACCTTC
TRBJ1-4 | - | TRBV29-1 | TRBD1 | CSVIQGTGEKLFF | TGCAGCGTTATACAGGGGACGGGTGAAAAACTGTTTTTT
TRBJ2-2 | - | TRBV29-1 | - | CSATGTGELFF | TGCAGCGCTACAGGGACCGGGGAGCTGTTTTTT
TRBJ1-6 | - | TRBV7-3 | - | CASSLLPPIESYNSPLHF | TGTGCCAGCAGCTTACTTCCTCCCATCGAGAGCTATAATTCACCCCTCCACTTT
TRBJ2-2 | - | TRBV11-3 | TRBD2 | CASSLAGVPTGELFF | TGTGCCAGCAGCCTAGCGGGAGTCCCCACCGGGGAGCTGTTTTTT
TRBJ1-6 | once | TRBV10-2 | - | CASSEPGSYSPLHF | TGCGCCAGCAGTGAGCCGGGGTCATATTCACCCCTCCACTTT